The next 10 T cell receptor beta chains were all read from a single sample in a study of blood T cell repertoires in COVID-19. The assay was immunoSEQ multiplex PCR, and TCRdb's table has in-frame clones only and misses some. Of a few hundred thousand clones in the sample, roughly 85% were seen once. Material: PBMCs or T cells enriched from blood (not recorded which). These receptor sequences come from a woman between 45 and 60 years old who had been exposed to COVID-19.

The sample holds one count of this clone. The chain links TRBV5-1 to TRBJ2-1, with D possibly being TRBD2 (6 bases). The CDR3 covers 19 residues. Trimming pared 2 bases from V and 1 base from J, leaving 22 bases between. CDR1 is SGHRS and CDR2 is YFSETQ in the germline V gene. The CDR3: CASSLLGVNSGLSYNEQFF. CDR3 coding DNA: TGCGCCAGCAGCTTACTCGGCGTTAATAGCGGCCTATCCTACAATGAGCAGTTCTTC.

This rearrangement joins TRBV24-1 to TRBJ2-2; 7 positions match TRBD2. CDR3 size: 15 residues. V was pared by 3 bases and J by 3 bases, with 3 bases of the junction left unmatched. CDR1 is KGHDR and CDR2 is SFDVKD in the germline V gene. The CDR3 DNA follows: TGTGCCACCAGTGATACCCTAGCGGACACCGGGGAGCTGTTTTTT. Translation gives CATSDTLADTGELFF.

The chain carries TRBV6-2 or TRBV6-3 and TRBJ2-7; TRBD2 is a possible D gene (5 bases). Trimming stripped 0 bases from V and 0 bases from J, with 12 bases between. The germline CDR1 and CDR2 sequences are MNHEY and SVGEGT. This CDR3 has 16 amino acids. This CDR3 is CASSYSRADPSYEQYF. Here the CDR3 DNA reads TGTGCCAGCAGTTACTCGAGGGCAGACCCCTCCTACGAGCAGTACTTC.

The chain is built from TRBV27 and TRBJ1-2, with 7 nucleotides matching TRBD1. CDR3 length: 13 amino acids. Germline-derived CDR1 and CDR2 are MNHEY and SMNVEV (reference sequence). Trimming took 4 bases from V and 4 from J; bases not matched to a gene: 3. CDR3 amino acids: CASSYRQGYGYTF. CDR3 coding DNA: TGTGCCAGCAGTTACCGACAGGGCTATGGCTACACCTTC.

For this clone: Additional DNA sequences in this sample encode the identical CDR3. The chain combines TRBV9 with TRBJ2-3, with D maybe TRBD1 (5 bases). This CDR3 region has 16 residues. V was shortened by 0 bases and J by 0 bases, with 11 bases between the two germline ends. In germline, CDR1 is SGDLS, CDR2 YYNGEE. The CDR3 region has the DNA TGTGCCAGCAGCGTAGAAGGGGCTCGTAGCACAGATACGCAGTATTTT. Amino acid sequence: CASSVEGARSTDTQYF.

For this clone: The identical CDR3 is also encoded by other nucleotide sequences in the sample. This chain links TRBV2 with TRBJ1-2, with TRBD1 matching over 7 bases. V dropped 4 bases and J dropped 6; count of bases not matched to a gene: 2. Germline V gives CDR1 SNHLY, CDR2 FYNNEI. The CDR3 has 12 residues. The CDR3 DNA follows: TGTGCCAGCAGTGGGACAGGAGATGGCTACACCTTC. Protein product: CASSGTGDGYTF. Filled out from reference TRBV2 and TRBJ1-2, the complete variable domain reads EPEVTQTPSHQVTQMGQEVILRCVPISNHLYFYWYRQILGQKVEFLVSFYNNEISEKSEIFDDQFSVERPDGSNFTLKIRSTKLEDSAMYFCASSGTGDGYTFGSGTRLTVV.

This chain uses TRBV7-9 with TRBJ2-1; TRBD2 matches 13 bases. CDR1 and CDR2 (germline): SEHNR, FQNEAQ (reference sequence). CDR3 length: 16 amino acids. Trimming took 3 bases from V and 2 from J; bases not matched to a gene: 1. CDR3 DNA: TGTGCCAGCAGCTTCACTAGCGGGGGGGCCTACAATGAGCAGTTCTTC. It specifies CASSFTSGGAYNEQFF.

A remark on this clone: Other DNA variants within this sample encode the same CDR3. The gene calls are TRBV3-1 (or the pseudogene TRBV3-2) and TRBJ1-6; the match to TRBD1 covers 7 bases. The CDR3 runs to 14 residues. CDR1 is LGHDT, CDR2 YNNKEL, per germline (reference sequence). The trim removed 1 base at V and 7 bases at J, leaving 1 base unmatched. In nucleotides, the CDR3 is TGTGCCAGCAGCCAAGCCAGGGGGAATTCACCCCTCCACTTT. Its translation: CASSQARGNSPLHF.

The chain employs TRBV6-1 and TRBJ2-5; 7 nucleotides agree with TRBD2. With V trimmed by 1 base and J by 7 bases, 12 bases remained unmatched. The CDR3 is 16 amino acids. The germline V gene encodes CDR1 MNHNS and CDR2 SASEGT. CDR3 amino acids: CASSEGRTGGFGTQYF. In DNA form, the CDR3 reads TGTGCCAGCAGTGAAGGGAGAACGGGGGGATTTGGGACCCAGTACTTC.

CDR3 coding DNA: TGTGCCAGTAGTACAGAGGACAGGGGAAACATTCAGTACTTC. Protein product: CASSTEDRGNIQYF. V and J are TRBV19 and TRBJ2-4, with 9 bases aligning to TRBD1. The trim removed 4 bases at V and 6 bases at J, leaving 4 bases unmatched. Germline CDR1 reads LNHDA; CDR2 reads SQIVND (reference sequence). The CDR3 has 14 residues.